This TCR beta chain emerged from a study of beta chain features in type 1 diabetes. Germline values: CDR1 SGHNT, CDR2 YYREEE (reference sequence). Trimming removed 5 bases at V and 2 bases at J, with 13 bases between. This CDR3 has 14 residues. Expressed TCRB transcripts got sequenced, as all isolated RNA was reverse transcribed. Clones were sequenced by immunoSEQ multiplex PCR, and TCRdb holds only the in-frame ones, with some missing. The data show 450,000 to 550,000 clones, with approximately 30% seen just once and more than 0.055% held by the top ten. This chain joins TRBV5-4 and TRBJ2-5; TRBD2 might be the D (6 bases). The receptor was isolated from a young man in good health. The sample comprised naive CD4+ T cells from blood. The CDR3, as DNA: TGTGCCAGCAGTTCGGGACTCCGGCAAGAGACCCAGTACTTC. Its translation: CASSSGLRQETQYF.